The 22 T cell receptor beta chains below come from one sample, sequenced in a study of early T cells in non-severe SARS-CoV-2 infection. TCRdb re-analysed the 5' RACE reads in MiXCR, keeping a single row per CDR3 protein. This repertoire shows about 92,000 distinct CDR3 sequences, 14% found once; its top ten account for roughly 6%. The sample taken for sequencing was whole blood. The receptors were sampled from an adult who was a healthcare worker with PCR-confirmed SARS-CoV-2 infection or an uninfected control (not recorded which).

This clonotype was recorded a few times. The rearrangement links TRBV4-1 to TRBJ2-4; D might be TRBD1 (6 bases). Trimming took 0 bases from V and 4 from J, leaving 25 bases between them. CDR3 length: 20 residues. The germline CDR1 and CDR2 sequences are MGHRA and YSYEKL. This CDR3 reads CASSQDPPRYRTGSKNIQYF. In nucleotides, the CDR3 is TGCGCCAGCAGCCAAGATCCCCCCCGGTATCGTACAGGGAGTAAAAACATTCAGTACTTC.

This chain links TRBV5-1 with TRBJ2-7; the match to TRBD2 covers 8 bases. Trimming at V came to 0 bases and at J to 0 bases, leaving 5 bases not matched to a gene. The CDR3 sequence is 16 residues long. The germline CDR1 and CDR2 sequences are SGHRS and YFSETQ. CDR3 sequence: CASSLGTSGNSYEQYF. For the CDR3, the DNA is TGCGCCAGCAGCTTGGGCACTAGCGGAAACTCCTACGAGCAGTACTTC. The full variable domain, its missing parts supplied by reference TRBV5-1 and TRBJ2-7, is KAGVTQTPRYLIKTRGQQVTLSCSPISGHRSVSWYQQTPGQGLQFLFEYFSETQRNKGNFPGRFSGRQFSNSRSEMNVSTLELGDSALYLCASSLGTSGNSYEQYFGPGTRLTVT.

The chain recombines TRBV11-2 with TRBJ2-1; D possibly corresponds to TRBD1 (6 bases). Per the germline V gene, CDR1 is SGHAT and CDR2 is FQNNGV. The CDR3 contains 15 residues. Trimming removed 9 bases from V and 6 bases from J, with 21 bases in between. The CDR3 DNA is TGTGCCAGTCAAATCACAGGGATCCTGGGCAATGAGCAGTTCTTC. Protein sequence: CASQITGILGNEQFF.

This clonotype occurred a few times. The chain employs TRBV6-2 or TRBV6-3 and TRBJ1-1; no clear D. The CDR3 runs 15 residues. V lost 2 bases and J 5 bases, leaving 15 bases between the germline ends. Germline CDR1 is MNHEY and CDR2 is SVGEGT. Here the CDR3 reads CASSYREEEGTEAFF. The CDR3 coding sequence is TGTGCCAGCAGTTACCGCGAAGAGGAGGGTACTGAAGCTTTCTTT.

This chain joins TRBV5-4 and TRBJ2-5; D gene ambiguous. CDR3 length equals 16 residues. Per the germline V gene, CDR1 is SGHNT and CDR2 is YYREEE (reference sequence). V lost 1 base to trimming and J lost 1 base, with 14 bases between them. The CDR3 DNA follows: TGTGCCAGCAGCTTGACGCGTTTCCCGGGCCAAGAGACCCAGTACTTC. It codes for CASSLTRFPGQETQYF.

The gene calls are TRBV18 and TRBJ1-3; D is unclear. Trimming took 4 bases from V and 0 from J, leaving 13 bases between them. This CDR3 is 16 amino acids long. Germline CDR1 and CDR2: KGHSH and LQKENI. The CDR3: CASSLGPTFSGNTIYF. CDR3 DNA: TGTGCCAGCTCACTCGGACCCACTTTCTCTGGAAACACCATATATTTT.

The rearrangement uses TRBV11-2 and TRBJ2-1, with D unclear. Germline V gene data show CDR1 as SGHAT and CDR2 as FQNNGV. Deletions cut 1 base from V and 2 bases from J, with 12 bases between. The CDR3 is 16 residues long. CDR3 nucleotides: TGTGCCAGCAGCTTAGTGCTGAATCCTCCCTACAATGAGCAGTTCTTC. Its protein is CASSLVLNPPYNEQFF.

In this sample, this clonotype turned up a few times. The CDR3 DNA sequence: TGTGCCAGCAGAGAGGGGGCGGGCTACACCTTC. Its translation is CASREGAGYTF. The chain links TRBV27 to TRBJ1-2, with TRBD1 identical over 7 bases. The CDR3 extends over 11 amino acids. V trimming: 6 bases; J trimming: 8 bases; junction bases outside the gene matches: 3. The V gene's germline CDR1 is MNHEY and CDR2 SMNVEV (reference sequence).

This clonotype was seen only a few times. CDR3 protein: CASSQDQGVQETQYF. CDR3 in DNA: TGTGCCAGCAGCCAAGACCAGGGCGTCCAAGAGACCCAGTACTTC. The V call is TRBV4-2, the J call TRBJ2-5, with D maybe TRBD1 (5 bases). This CDR3 has 15 amino acids. Germline V gives CDR1 LGHNA, CDR2 YNFKEQ. V gave up 0 bases and J gave up 1 base, with 9 bases separating them.

In this sample, this clonotype turned up a few times. The gene calls are TRBV3-1 and TRBJ1-2; no firm D call. From germline, CDR1 is LGHDT and CDR2 YNNKEL (reference sequence). The CDR3 covers 15 residues. V was cut by 1 base and J by 2 bases, with 11 bases left in between. For the CDR3, the DNA is TGTGCCAGCAGCCAAGGAGGAGAACCCAACTATGGCTACACCTTC. Translated, it gives CASSQGGEPNYGYTF.

Only a few counts were recorded for this clonotype. The rearrangement joins TRBV7-6 to TRBJ1-3; no reliable D call. V lost 6 bases to trimming and J lost 4 bases, with 7 bases between them. From germline, CDR1 is SGHVS and CDR2 FNYEAQ. The CDR3 is 12 residues long. The CDR3 region has the DNA TGTGCCAGCAGTTCGGCCGGAAACACCATATATTTT. As protein: CASSSAGNTIYF.

The CDR3 bases are TGTGCCAGCAGCTTAACAGGGCCGAGAGACACCATATATTTT. Translating gives CASSLTGPRDTIYF. The V call is TRBV7-9, the J call TRBJ1-3; D is perhaps TRBD1 (6 bases). CDR1 and CDR2 from the germline V gene are SEHNR and FQNEAQ (reference sequence). V was shortened by 2 bases and J by 8 bases, with 13 bases between the two germline ends. The CDR3 loop spans 14 amino acids.

The chain couples TRBV29-1 to TRBJ2-3, with D hard to call. Germline CDR1 is SQVTM and CDR2 is ANQGSEA. The V and J ends lost 4 bases and 4 bases respectively, with 12 bases between them. The CDR3 consists of 13 residues. The CDR3 nucleotides read TGCAGCGTTGGTCTAGTAAGGGCAGATACGCAGTATTTT. This gives the protein CSVGLVRADTQYF.

This clonotype has only a few counts. V and J are TRBV10-3 and TRBJ2-7, with 13 bases aligning to TRBD2. CDR1 ENHRY and CDR2 SYGVKD come from the germline V gene. The CDR3 sequence is 15 residues long. V shed 10 bases and J 0 bases; nucleotides not matched to a gene: 6. The CDR3: CATWTSGGLSYEQYF. The CDR3 nucleotides are TGTGCCACTTGGACTAGCGGGGGCCTCTCCTACGAGCAGTACTTC.

This clonotype was observed a handful of times. This sequence joins TRBV19 and TRBJ1-5; D is unclear. Trimming removed 6 bases from V and 7 bases from J, with 13 bases in between. Germline-derived CDR1 and CDR2 are LNHDA and SQIVND (reference sequence). This CDR3 region has 13 residues. DNA of the CDR3: TGTGCCAGTAGCTCCCGGGGAAGCCAGCCCCAGCATTTT. Its translation is CASSSRGSQPQHF.

This clonotype occurred a few times. The chain has TRBV28 and TRBJ1-3, with 7 nucleotides matching TRBD1. J lost 1 base, V lost 5 bases, and 8 bases had no gene match. This CDR3 comprises 16 residues. In germline, CDR1 is MDHEN, CDR2 SYDVKM. The CDR3 DNA reads as TGTGCCAGCAGTCCAGCCGGGACAGTATCTGGAAACACCATATATTTT. As protein: CASSPAGTVSGNTIYF.

V is TRBV4-2 and J is TRBJ1-6; 7 nucleotides line up with TRBD1. The CDR3 loop spans 16 amino acids. J lost 7 bases, V lost 0 bases, and 6 bases had no gene match. Germline CDR1 and CDR2: LGHNA and YNFKEQ. CDR3: CASSQDAGTVNSPLHF. In DNA, the CDR3 is TGTGCCAGCAGCCAAGATGCGGGGACAGTGAATTCACCCCTCCACTTT.

This clonotype came up many times. The chain joins TRBV25-1 to TRBJ2-1; 8 bases fit TRBD1. In germline, CDR1 is MGHDK, CDR2 SYGVNS. The J segment lost 2 bases and the V segment lost 5 bases, leaving 2 bases of the junction unmatched. This CDR3 has 14 residues. CDR3 sequence (DNA): TGTGCCAGCAGTATGGGACAGGCCTACAATGAGCAGTTCTTC. It yields the protein CASSMGQAYNEQFF.

This clonotype was recorded many times. V and J are TRBV20-1 and TRBJ2-5; 10 bases agree with TRBD2. The junction had 8 bases not matched to a gene; V was cut back by 2 bases and J by 5 bases. The CDR3 is made up of 15 amino acids. CDR1 DFQATT and CDR2 SNEGSKA come from the germline V gene (reference sequence). The CDR3 loop is CSARSSGGPAETQYF. Written as DNA, the CDR3 is TGCAGTGCTAGAAGTAGCGGGGGGCCGGCGGAGACCCAGTACTTC.

This clonotype was recorded a few times. The V call is TRBV13, the J call TRBJ1-6, with 7 bases matching TRBD1. With V trimmed by 5 bases and J by 3 bases, 4 bases remained unmatched. Germline assignment: CDR1 PRHDT and CDR2 FYEKMQ (reference sequence). This CDR3 region has 15 residues. CDR3 nucleotide sequence: TGTGCCAGCAGCAACGGGACAGTCTATAATTCACCCCTCCACTTT. It codes for CASSNGTVYNSPLHF.

The chain recombines TRBV12-2 with TRBJ2-7; whether TRBD2, the table's D call, matches the DNA was not checked. TRBV12-2 counts as a pseudogene. CDR3 length: 15 residues. The CDR3 DNA sequence: TGTGCAAGTCGCTTAGTAGGGAGGGCCCCCTACGAGCAGTACTTC. Translated: CASRLVGRAPYEQYF.

This clonotype turned up a few times. The V gene is TRBV6-6, the J gene TRBJ1-5, with 10 bases aligning to TRBD1. V lost 5 bases to trimming and J lost 7 bases; unmatched junction nucleotides: 8. Germline CDR1 and CDR2: MNHNY and SVGAGI (reference sequence). There are 15 residues in the CDR3. The CDR3 DNA reads TGTGCCAGCAGTGGGAGGGACAGGGGTCAACAGCCCCAGCATTTT. It codes for CASSGRDRGQQPQHF.